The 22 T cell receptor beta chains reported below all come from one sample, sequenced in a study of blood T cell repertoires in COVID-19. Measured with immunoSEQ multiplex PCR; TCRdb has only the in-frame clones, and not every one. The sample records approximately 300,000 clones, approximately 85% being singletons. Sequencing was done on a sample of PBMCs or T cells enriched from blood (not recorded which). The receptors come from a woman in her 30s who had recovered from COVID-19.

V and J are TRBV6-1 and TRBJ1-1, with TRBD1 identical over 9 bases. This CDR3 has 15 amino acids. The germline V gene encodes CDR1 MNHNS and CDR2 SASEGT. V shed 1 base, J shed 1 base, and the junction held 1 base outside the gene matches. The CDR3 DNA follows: TGTGCCAGCAGTGAAGGGGACAGGGCGAACACTGAAGCTTTCTTT. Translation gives CASSEGDRANTEAFF.

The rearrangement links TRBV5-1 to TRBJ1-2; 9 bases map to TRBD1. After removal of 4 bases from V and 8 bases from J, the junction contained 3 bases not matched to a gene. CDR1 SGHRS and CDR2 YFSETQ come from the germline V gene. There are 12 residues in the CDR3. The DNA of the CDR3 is TGCGCCAGCAGCCGGGACAGGGACGGCTACACCTTC. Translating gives CASSRDRDGYTF.

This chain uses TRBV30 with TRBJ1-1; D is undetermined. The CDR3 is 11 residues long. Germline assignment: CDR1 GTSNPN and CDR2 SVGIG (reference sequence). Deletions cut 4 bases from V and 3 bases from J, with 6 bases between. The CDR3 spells CAWTRDTEAFF. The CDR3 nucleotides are TGTGCCTGGACGAGGGACACTGAAGCTTTCTTT.

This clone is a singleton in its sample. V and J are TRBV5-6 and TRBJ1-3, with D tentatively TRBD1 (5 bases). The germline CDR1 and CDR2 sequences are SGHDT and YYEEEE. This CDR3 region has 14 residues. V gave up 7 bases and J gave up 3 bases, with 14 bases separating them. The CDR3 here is CASGGFGVGNTIYF. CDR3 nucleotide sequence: TGTGCCAGCGGGGGGTTCGGAGTTGGAAACACCATATATTTT.

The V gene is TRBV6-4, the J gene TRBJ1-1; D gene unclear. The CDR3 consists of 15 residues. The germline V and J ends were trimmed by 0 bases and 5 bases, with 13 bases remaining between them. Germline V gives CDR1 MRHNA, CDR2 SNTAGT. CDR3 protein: CASSDSPGRGTEAFF. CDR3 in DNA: TGTGCCAGCAGTGACTCGCCGGGGAGAGGGACTGAAGCTTTCTTT.

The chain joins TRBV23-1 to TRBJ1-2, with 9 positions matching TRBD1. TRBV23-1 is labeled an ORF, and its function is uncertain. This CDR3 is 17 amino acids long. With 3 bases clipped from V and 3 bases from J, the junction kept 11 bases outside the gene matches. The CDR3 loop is CASSHYPRDREDYGYTF. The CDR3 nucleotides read TGCGCCAGCAGTCATTATCCAAGGGACAGGGAGGACTATGGCTACACCTTC.

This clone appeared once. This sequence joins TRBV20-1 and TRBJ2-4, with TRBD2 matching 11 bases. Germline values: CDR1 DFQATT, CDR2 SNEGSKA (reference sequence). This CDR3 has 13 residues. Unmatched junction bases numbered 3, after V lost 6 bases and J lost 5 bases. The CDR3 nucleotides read TGCAGTGCAAGTAGCGGGAGGGAAAACATTCAGTACTTC. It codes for CSASSGRENIQYF.

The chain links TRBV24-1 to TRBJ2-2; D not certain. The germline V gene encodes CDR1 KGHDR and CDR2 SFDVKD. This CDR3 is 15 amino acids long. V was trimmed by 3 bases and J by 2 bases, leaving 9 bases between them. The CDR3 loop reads CATSDRRGNTGELFF. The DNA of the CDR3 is TGTGCCACCAGTGATCGGAGAGGTAACACCGGGGAGCTGTTTTTT.

The CDR3 DNA is TGCGCCAGCACGTTTTTGTCTTTCTTT. Translated: CASTFLSFF. The chain combines TRBV5-1 with TRBJ1-1; the D is unclear. Germline lookup yields CDR1 SGHRS and CDR2 YFSETQ. The CDR3 sequence is 9 residues long. With 6 bases removed from V and 12 bases from J, the gap between germline ends came to 9 bases.

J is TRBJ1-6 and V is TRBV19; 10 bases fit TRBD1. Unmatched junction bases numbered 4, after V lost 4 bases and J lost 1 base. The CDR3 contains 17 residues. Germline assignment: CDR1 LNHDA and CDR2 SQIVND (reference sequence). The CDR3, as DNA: TGTGCCAGTAGTAGGACAGGGGGATGGTCCTATAATTCACCCCTCCACTTT. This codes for CASSRTGGWSYNSPLHF.

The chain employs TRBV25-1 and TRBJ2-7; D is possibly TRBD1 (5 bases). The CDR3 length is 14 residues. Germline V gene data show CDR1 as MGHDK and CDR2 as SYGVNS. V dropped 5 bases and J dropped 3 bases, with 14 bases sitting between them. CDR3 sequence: CASSNGQRSYEQYF. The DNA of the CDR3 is TGTGCCAGCAGTAACGGACAAAGGAGCTACGAGCAGTACTTC.

CDR3 sequence reads: CASSHGEKETQYF. The CDR3 nucleotides read TGTGCCAGTAGTCATGGGGAGAAAGAGACCCAGTACTTC. The gene calls are TRBV19 and TRBJ2-5; a possible D gene is TRBD2 (5 bases). The CDR3 runs to 13 residues. Germline CDR1 reads LNHDA; CDR2 reads SQIVND (reference sequence). V was cut by 5 bases and J by 3 bases, with 10 bases left in between.

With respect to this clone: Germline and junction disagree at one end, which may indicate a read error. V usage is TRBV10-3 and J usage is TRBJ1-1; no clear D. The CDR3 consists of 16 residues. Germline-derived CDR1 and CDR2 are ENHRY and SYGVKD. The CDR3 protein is CAISESTNSWNIEAFF. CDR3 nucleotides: TGTGCCATCAGTGAGTCGACTAATAGTTGGAACATTGAAGCTTTCTTT.

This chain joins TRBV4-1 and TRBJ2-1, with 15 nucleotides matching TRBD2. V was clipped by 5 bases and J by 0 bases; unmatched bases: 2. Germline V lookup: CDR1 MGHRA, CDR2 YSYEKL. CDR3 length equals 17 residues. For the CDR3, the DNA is TGCGCCAGCAGCTGGACTAGCGGGAGGGCCTCCTACAATGAGCAGTTCTTC. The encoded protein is CASSWTSGRASYNEQFF.

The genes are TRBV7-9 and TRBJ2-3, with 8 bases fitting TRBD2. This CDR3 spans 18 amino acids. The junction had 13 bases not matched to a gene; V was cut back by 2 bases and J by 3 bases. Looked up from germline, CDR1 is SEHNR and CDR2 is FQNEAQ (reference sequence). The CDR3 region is CASSLSGGLAGSTDTQYF. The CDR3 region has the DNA TGTGCCAGCAGCTTAAGCGGGGGCTTGGCAGGGAGTACAGATACGCAGTATTTT.

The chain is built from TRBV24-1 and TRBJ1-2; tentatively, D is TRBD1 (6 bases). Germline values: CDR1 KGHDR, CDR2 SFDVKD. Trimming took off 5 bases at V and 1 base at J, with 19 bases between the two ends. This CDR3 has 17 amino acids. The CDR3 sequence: CATSVSDSANLNYGYTF. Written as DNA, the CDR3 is TGTGCCACCAGTGTCTCGGACAGCGCGAACCTTAACTATGGCTACACCTTC.

DNA of the CDR3: TGTGCCACCCAGTGGAGAACCCGGGGCACAGATACGCAGTATTTT. Protein sequence: CATQWRTRGTDTQYF. The chain links TRBV6-5 to TRBJ2-3; D gene uncertain. The CDR3 spans 15 residues. Per germline, CDR1 MNHEY and CDR2 SVGAGI. Deletions cut 10 bases from V and 1 base from J, with 18 bases between.

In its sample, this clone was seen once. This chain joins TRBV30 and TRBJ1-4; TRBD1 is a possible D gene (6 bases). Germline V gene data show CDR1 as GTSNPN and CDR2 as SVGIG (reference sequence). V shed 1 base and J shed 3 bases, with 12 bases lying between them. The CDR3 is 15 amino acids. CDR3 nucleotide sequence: TGTGCCTGGAGTGCCGCCGGGGGGCCTAATGAAAAACTGTTTTTT. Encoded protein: CAWSAAGGPNEKLFF.

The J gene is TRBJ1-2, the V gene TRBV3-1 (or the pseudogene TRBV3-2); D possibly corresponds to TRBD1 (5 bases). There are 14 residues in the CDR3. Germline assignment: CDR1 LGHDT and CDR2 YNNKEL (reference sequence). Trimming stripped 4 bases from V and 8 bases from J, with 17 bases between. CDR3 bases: TGTGCCAGCAGCCCTAGGACACGAGGAGTAGGCTACACCTTC. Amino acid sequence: CASSPRTRGVGYTF.

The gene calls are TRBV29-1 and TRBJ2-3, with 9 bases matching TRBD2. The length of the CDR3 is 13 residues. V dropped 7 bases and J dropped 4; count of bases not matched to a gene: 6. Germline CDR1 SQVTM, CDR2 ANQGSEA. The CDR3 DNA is TGCAGCGGTTACCGACTAGCGGCAGATACGCAGTATTTT. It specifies CSGYRLAADTQYF.

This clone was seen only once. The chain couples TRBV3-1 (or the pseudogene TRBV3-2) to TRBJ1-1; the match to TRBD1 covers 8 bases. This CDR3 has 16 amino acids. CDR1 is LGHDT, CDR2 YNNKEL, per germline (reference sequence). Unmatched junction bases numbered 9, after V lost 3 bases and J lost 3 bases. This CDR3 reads CASSHWTGRGDTEAFF. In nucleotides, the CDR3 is TGTGCCAGCAGCCACTGGACAGGGAGGGGGGACACTGAAGCTTTCTTT.

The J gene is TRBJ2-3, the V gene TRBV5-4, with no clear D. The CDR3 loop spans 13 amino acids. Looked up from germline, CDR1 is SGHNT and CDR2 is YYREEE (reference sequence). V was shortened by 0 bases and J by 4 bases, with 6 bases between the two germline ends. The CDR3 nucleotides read TGTGCCAGCAGCTTGGCACTGTCAGATACGCAGTATTTT. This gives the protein CASSLALSDTQYF.